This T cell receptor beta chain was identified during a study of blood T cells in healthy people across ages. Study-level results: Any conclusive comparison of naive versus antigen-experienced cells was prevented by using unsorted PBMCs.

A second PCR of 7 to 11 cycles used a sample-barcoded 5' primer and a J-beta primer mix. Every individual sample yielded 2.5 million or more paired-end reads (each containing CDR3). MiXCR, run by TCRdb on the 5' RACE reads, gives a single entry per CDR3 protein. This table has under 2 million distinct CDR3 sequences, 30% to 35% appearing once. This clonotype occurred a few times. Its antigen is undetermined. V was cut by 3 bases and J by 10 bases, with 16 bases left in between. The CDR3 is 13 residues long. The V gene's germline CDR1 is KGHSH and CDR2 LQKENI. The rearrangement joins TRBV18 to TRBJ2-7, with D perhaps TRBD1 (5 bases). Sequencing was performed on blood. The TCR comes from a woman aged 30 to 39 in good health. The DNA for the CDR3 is TGTGCCAGCTCACCGGTGGAGCGCAGGGAACAGTACTTC. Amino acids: CASSPVERREQYF.